Following are 14 T cell receptor beta chains from one sample sequenced in a study. TCRdb reprocessed the 5' RACE reads with MiXCR, giving one entry per CDR3 protein. Found here are about 40,000 distinct CDR3 sequences, approximately 17% of them singletons; the top ten hold approximately 3%. Sequences were obtained from naive CD4+ T cells sorted from a lymph node. The subset is: naive CD4+ T cells, CD4+CD45RA+CD25-. Receptors originate from a female donor with breast cancer.

To note about this clonotype: Its ends do not fully match the called genes, so a read error is possible. The chain employs TRBV28 and TRBJ2-1; 8 bases line up with TRBD2. The CDR3 runs to 11 residues. From germline, CDR1 is MDHEN and CDR2 SYDVKM. The CDR3 reads CASSTSGGQGF. The CDR3 DNA is TGTGCCAGCAGTACGAGCGGGGGTCAGGGCTTC.

The V call is TRBV7-2, the J call TRBJ1-6, with no clear D. This CDR3 is built from 12 residues. Germline-derived CDR1 and CDR2 are SGHTA and FQGNSA. V was pared by 5 bases and J by 5 bases, with 4 bases between. CDR3 protein: CASSPDNSPLHF. CDR3 DNA sequence: TGTGCCAGCAGCCCAGATAATTCACCCCTCCACTTT.

A remark on this clonotype: The final CDR3 position lacks the conserved phenylalanine or tryptophan, pointing to a likely read error. The V and J genes are TRBV19 and TRBJ2-7; maybe TRBD2 (5 bases). The CDR3 covers 15 residues. Between the trimmed V and J ends, which lost 3 bases and 2 bases, there was a span of 14 bases. Looked up from germline, CDR1 is LNHDA and CDR2 is SQIVND (reference sequence). The CDR3 reads CASSISGKGTYEQYL. The DNA of the CDR3 is TGTGCCAGTAGTATCTCCGGGAAAGGTACCTACGAGCAGTACCTC.

V usage is TRBV5-5 and J usage is TRBJ2-7; 7 bases fit TRBD1. The CDR3 is made up of 14 amino acids. Looked up from germline, CDR1 is SGHKS and CDR2 is YYEKEE (reference sequence). The trim removed 4 bases at V and 3 bases at J, leaving 7 bases unmatched. The CDR3 loop is CASSLGQVFYEQYF. CDR3 nucleotides: TGTGCCAGCAGCCTAGGACAGGTTTTCTACGAGCAGTACTTC.

Note on this clonotype: At one end, the junction sequence differs from germline, possibly due to a read error. The chain is built from TRBV9 and TRBJ1-2, with unresolved D. Per germline, CDR1 SGDLS and CDR2 YYNGEE. The CDR3 is made up of 11 amino acids. CDR3 loop: CASSDGEGYTF. CDR3 DNA sequence: TGCGCCAGCAGCGACGGGGAAGGCTACACCTTC.

This clonotype came up many times. The chain couples TRBV20-1 to TRBJ1-2, with D tentatively TRBD1 (6 bases). This CDR3 spans 14 amino acids. Per germline, CDR1 DFQATT and CDR2 SNEGSKA (reference sequence). Trimming removed 0 bases from V and 4 bases from J, with 12 bases in between. The chain's CDR3 is CSARDGGRSYGYTF. CDR3 sequence (DNA): TGCAGTGCTAGAGATGGGGGGCGTAGCTATGGCTACACCTTC.

This clonotype was seen more than once but under ten times. The chain joins TRBV30 to TRBJ2-1, with 9 bases identical to TRBD2. This CDR3 is built from 15 residues. V shed 3 bases, J shed 5 bases, and the junction held 8 bases outside the gene matches. The V gene's germline CDR1 is GTSNPN and CDR2 SVGIG (reference sequence). In DNA, the CDR3 is TGTGCCTGGAGCCCCGGGCTAGCGGGAAACAATGAGCAGTTCTTC. This gives the protein CAWSPGLAGNNEQFF.

This clonotype was observed a few times. This chain links TRBV7-3 with TRBJ1-3; 7 nucleotides match TRBD1. The CDR3 sequence is 14 residues long. Germline CDR1 reads SGHTA; CDR2 reads FQGTGA. J gave up 4 bases and V 3 bases, and 3 bases lay outside the gene matches. The CDR3 loop reads CASSLTGLGNTIYF. The CDR3 bases are TGTGCCAGCAGCTTGACAGGGCTCGGAAACACCATATATTTT.

The chain recombines TRBV5-1 with TRBJ2-7; D gene ambiguous. This CDR3 is built from 11 residues. The ends were cut back, 1 base at V and 5 bases at J, with 4 bases in the middle. Germline loops: CDR1 SGHRS, CDR2 YFSETQ. Here the CDR3 DNA reads TGCGCCAGCAGCTTGCAGGACGAGCAGTACTTC. The encoded protein is CASSLQDEQYF. Full variable domain (outside the CDR3, taken from reference TRBV5-1 and TRBJ2-7): KAGVTQTPRYLIKTRGQQVTLSCSPISGHRSVSWYQQTPGQGLQFLFEYFSETQRNKGNFPGRFSGRQFSNSRSEMNVSTLELGDSALYLCASSLQDEQYFGPGTRLTVT.

This clonotype occurred a few times. V is TRBV14 and J is TRBJ1-2; D uncertain. The CDR3 length is 12 residues. Trimming shortened V by 2 bases and J by 8 bases, and 9 bases separated the two germline ends. Germline lookup yields CDR1 SGHDN and CDR2 FVKESK. DNA for the CDR3: TGTGCCAGCAGCCAAATAGGTCGGGGCTACACCTTC. As protein: CASSQIGRGYTF.

This clonotype showed up many times. The gene calls are TRBV11-3 and TRBJ2-3; D might be TRBD1 (6 bases). CDR3 length equals 14 residues. The V end was cut by 3 bases, the J end by 2 bases, with 9 bases between. Germline CDR1 reads SGHNT; CDR2 reads YENEEA. The CDR3 is CASSLGTTTDTQYF. CDR3 DNA sequence: TGTGCCAGCAGCTTGGGGACAACCACAGATACGCAGTATTTT.

There are a few counts of this clonotype. The gene calls are TRBV7-9 and TRBJ1-6; a weak D match, TRBD1 (6 bases). This CDR3 contains 15 residues. Germline V lookup: CDR1 SEHNR, CDR2 FQNEAQ (reference sequence). V was cut by 2 bases and J by 10 bases, with 15 bases left in between. The CDR3 sequence: CASSLKVQGRSPLHF. The CDR3 DNA reads as TGTGCCAGCAGCTTAAAGGTTCAGGGGAGATCACCCCTCCACTTT. The variable domain in full, with the rest retrieved from reference TRBV7-9 and TRBJ1-6, is DTGVSQNPRHKITKRGQNVTFRCDPISEHNRLYWYRQTLGQGPEFLTYFQNEAQLEKSRLLSDRFSAERPKGSFSTLEIQRTEQGDSAMYLCASSLKVQGRSPLHFGNGTRLTVT.

The chain recombines TRBV4-2 with TRBJ2-7; possibly TRBD2 for D (5 bases). The V and J ends lost 1 base and 5 bases respectively, with 15 bases between them. CDR1 is LGHNA, CDR2 YNFKEQ, per germline. This CDR3 has 15 residues. CDR3 DNA sequence: TGTGCCAGCAGCCAAGGAGGCGGGCGGAAAAACGAGCAGTACTTC. This encodes CASSQGGGRKNEQYF.

Concerning this clonotype itself: Here the CDR3 omits its conserved ending phenylalanine or tryptophan, so a read error is the likely source. The V and J genes are TRBV6-6 and TRBJ1-1, with D uncertain. Trimming took 6 bases from V and 5 from J, leaving 10 bases between them. This CDR3 has 12 residues. Germline CDR1 and CDR2: MNHNY and SVGAGI (reference sequence). The CDR3 sequence is CASRKETTEAFI. Here the CDR3 DNA reads TGTGCCAGCAGGAAGGAGACGACTGAAGCTTTCATT.